Listed here are 7 T cell receptor beta chains from one sample, sequenced in a study of early T cells in non-severe SARS-CoV-2 infection. MiXCR, applied by TCRdb to the 5' RACE reads, yields one record per CDR3 protein. This sample has about 23,000 distinct CDR3 sequences, with about 5.3% found just once. Sequencing input: whole blood. The receptors shown here come from an adult who was a healthcare worker with PCR-confirmed SARS-CoV-2 infection or an uninfected control (not recorded which).

The genes are TRBV7-2 and TRBJ2-1; TRBD1 agrees at 8 bases. The CDR3 has 14 amino acids. The V and J ends lost 7 bases and 5 bases, in that order; junction bases with no gene match: 7. Germline V lookup: CDR1 SGHTA, CDR2 FQGNSA. For the CDR3, the DNA is TGTGCCAGCACCCAGGGGGCAGGTAACAATGAGCAGTTCTTC. Translating it yields CASTQGAGNNEQFF.

This clonotype was counted at least ten times. The chain joins TRBV28 to TRBJ2-7; 7 nucleotides agree with TRBD1. Germline lookup yields CDR1 MDHEN and CDR2 SYDVKM. This CDR3 comprises 15 residues. Germline trimming cut 6 bases from V and 1 base from J; bases unmatched to any gene: 9. CDR3 DNA sequence: TGTGCCAGCAGCCCGGACAGGTTAAGGTCCTACGAGCAGTACTTC. Residues: CASSPDRLRSYEQYF.

This clonotype was counted many times. The chain employs TRBV6-2 or TRBV6-3 and TRBJ1-1; tentatively, D is TRBD1 (5 bases). Germline CDR1 MNHEY, CDR2 SVGEGT. This CDR3 region has 15 residues. Trimming cost V 2 bases and J 5 bases, with 15 bases left between them. CDR3 sequence reads: CASSYGEVRGTEAFF. In nucleotides, the CDR3 is TGTGCCAGCAGTTACGGGGAGGTTAGGGGTACTGAAGCTTTCTTT.

This clonotype was observed a few times. The chain recombines TRBV6-5 with TRBJ1-6; possible D gene TRBD1, 6 bases. V was pared by 6 bases and J by 15 bases, with 15 bases between. The V gene's germline CDR1 is MNHEY and CDR2 SVGAGI. The CDR3 consists of 12 residues. The CDR3 spells CASSGTPPFLHF. In nucleotides, the CDR3 is TGTGCCAGCAGCGGGACACCGCCATTCCTCCACTTT.

This clonotype is termed medium-sized (0.01 to 0.1%). This chain uses TRBV20-1 with TRBJ2-3; 10 bases are shared with TRBD2. Germline CDR1 reads DFQATT; CDR2 reads SNEGSKA (reference sequence). V lost 2 bases and J lost 11; bases outside the gene matches: 4. The CDR3 is made up of 12 amino acids. The CDR3 region is CSARLAGEGQYF. DNA of the CDR3: TGCAGTGCTAGACTAGCGGGAGAGGGGCAGTATTTT.

This clonotype was seen repeatedly, ten times or more. The chain recombines TRBV28 with TRBJ2-7; 8 bases are a match to TRBD2. Germline V gene data show CDR1 as MDHEN and CDR2 as SYDVKM. The CDR3 sequence is 16 residues long. V trimming: 4 bases; J trimming: 2 bases; junction bases outside the gene matches: 10. CDR3 in DNA: TGTGCCAGCAGTTCTCCCCAAGCGGGAGCGCCCTACGAGCAGTACTTC. This encodes CASSSPQAGAPYEQYF.

At least ten counts were recorded for this clonotype. V is TRBV19 and J is TRBJ1-3, with D hard to call. There are 17 residues in the CDR3. The germline V and J ends were trimmed by 5 bases and 0 bases, with 17 bases remaining between them. Germline V CDR1 and CDR2: LNHDA, SQIVND (reference sequence). The CDR3 loop is CASSSGSARGSGNTIYF. The CDR3 DNA reads TGTGCCAGTAGTTCCGGGTCGGCGCGCGGCTCTGGAAACACCATATATTTT.